This T cell receptor beta chain was identified in a study of vaccination and CD4 T cells after COVID-19. The overall study: Overlapping peptides covering the spike proteins of SARS-CoV-2, HCoV-NL63, HCoV-OC43 and HCoV-229E were added to stimulate cells.

Trimming cost V 7 bases and J 2 bases, with 18 bases left between them. There are 17 residues in the CDR3. CDR1 LNHDA and CDR2 SQIVND come from the germline V gene (reference sequence). The sample's treatment: approximately nine-day PBMC culture with coronavirus spike peptide pools or control peptides (ViraFEST assay). ViraFEST relied on peptide pools to expand antigen-specific T cells; the TCRs were sequenced afterward. The authors replaced half the medium with fresh IL-2 medium on days 3 and 7. To note about this clonotype: Its target is unknown.

Study-wide findings and caveats: The authors studied relatively few convalescent patients and analyzed no early post-infection timepoints.

Cultured CD4+ T-cell DNA underwent Oncomine TCR Beta short-read sequencing. TCRdb reanalysed the PCR reads using MiXCR and keeps one entry per CDR3 protein. The data contain approximately 13,000 distinct CDR3 sequences, 65% to 85% of them singletons. Sequencing input: CD4+ T cells from blood, cultured in vitro. The rearrangement joins TRBV19 to TRBJ2-6; TRBD2 might be the D (5 bases). This clonotype was obtained from a human donor who had recovered from COVID-19. CDR3 loop: CASTSLGGLAGANVLTF. The CDR3 region has the DNA TGTGCCAGTACCTCACTGGGCGGGCTGGCTGGGGCCAACGTCCTGACTTTC.